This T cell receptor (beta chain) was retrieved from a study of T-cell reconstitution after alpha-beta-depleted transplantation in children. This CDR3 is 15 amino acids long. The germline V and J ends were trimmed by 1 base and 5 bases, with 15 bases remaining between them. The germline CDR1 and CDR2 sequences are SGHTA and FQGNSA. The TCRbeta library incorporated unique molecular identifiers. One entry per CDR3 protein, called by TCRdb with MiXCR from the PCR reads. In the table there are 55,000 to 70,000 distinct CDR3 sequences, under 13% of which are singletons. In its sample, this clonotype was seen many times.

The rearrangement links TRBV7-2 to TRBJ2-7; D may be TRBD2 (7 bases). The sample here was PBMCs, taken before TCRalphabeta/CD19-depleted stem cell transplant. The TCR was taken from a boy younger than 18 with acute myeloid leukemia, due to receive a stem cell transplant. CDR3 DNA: TGTGCCAGCAGCTTAGAGGGGGGGCCGGCCAACGAGCAGTACTTC. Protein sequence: CASSLEGGPANEQYF.